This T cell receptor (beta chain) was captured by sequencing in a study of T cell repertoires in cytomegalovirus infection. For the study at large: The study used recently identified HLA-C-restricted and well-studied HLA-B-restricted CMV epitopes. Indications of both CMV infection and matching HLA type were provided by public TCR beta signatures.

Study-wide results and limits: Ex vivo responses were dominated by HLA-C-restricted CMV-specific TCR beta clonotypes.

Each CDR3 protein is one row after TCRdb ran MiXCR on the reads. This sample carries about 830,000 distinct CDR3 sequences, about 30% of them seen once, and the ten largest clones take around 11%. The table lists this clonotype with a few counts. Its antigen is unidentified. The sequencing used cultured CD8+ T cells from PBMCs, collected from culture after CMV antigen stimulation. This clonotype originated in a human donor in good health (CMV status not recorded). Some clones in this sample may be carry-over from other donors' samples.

The CDR3 sequence: CASSLQWGGTEAFF. CDR3 in DNA: TGTGCCAGCAGCCTCCAGTGGGGGGGCACTGAAGCTTTCTTT. The V gene is TRBV7-9, the J gene TRBJ1-1; a weak D match, TRBD1 (5 bases). Trimming pared 5 bases from V and 4 bases from J, leaving 14 bases between. The CDR3 extends over 14 amino acids. Germline V gene lookup returns CDR1 SEHNR and CDR2 FQNEAQ (reference sequence).